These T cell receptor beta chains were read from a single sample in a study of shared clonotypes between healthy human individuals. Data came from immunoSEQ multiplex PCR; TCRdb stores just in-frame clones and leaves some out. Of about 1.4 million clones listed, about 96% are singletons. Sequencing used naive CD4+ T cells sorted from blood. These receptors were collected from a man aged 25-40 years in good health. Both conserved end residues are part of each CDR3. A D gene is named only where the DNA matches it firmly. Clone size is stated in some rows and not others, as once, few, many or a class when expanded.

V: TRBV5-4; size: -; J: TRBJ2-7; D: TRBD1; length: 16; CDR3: CASSSAAGTGTYEQYF; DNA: TGTGCCAGCAGCTCCGCCGCGGGGACAGGGACCTACGAGCAGTACTTC
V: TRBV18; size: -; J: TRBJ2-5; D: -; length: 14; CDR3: CASSPSPDGGTQYF; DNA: TGTGCCAGCTCACCATCACCCGACGGGGGGACCCAGTACTTC
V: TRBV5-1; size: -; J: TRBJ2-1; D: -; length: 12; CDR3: CASSLEANEQFF; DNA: TGCGCCAGCAGCTTGGAAGCTAATGAGCAGTTCTTC
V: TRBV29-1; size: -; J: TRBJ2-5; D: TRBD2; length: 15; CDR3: CSVEVPSGFQETQYF; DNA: TGCAGCGTTGAAGTTCCTAGCGGGTTTCAAGAGACCCAGTACTTC
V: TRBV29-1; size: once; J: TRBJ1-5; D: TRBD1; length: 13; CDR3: CSVAQGARQPQHF; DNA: TGCAGCGTCGCGCAGGGGGCAAGACAGCCCCAGCATTTT
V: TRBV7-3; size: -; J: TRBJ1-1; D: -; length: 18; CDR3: CASSFIKGRGRGGSEAFF; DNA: TGTGCCAGCAGCTTCATTAAAGGGCGCGGCAGGGGAGGATCTGAAGCTTTCTTT
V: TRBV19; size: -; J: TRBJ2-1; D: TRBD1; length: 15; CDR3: CASSIGQGQYNEQFF; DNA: TGTGCCAGTAGTATTGGACAGGGGCAGTACAATGAGCAGTTCTTC
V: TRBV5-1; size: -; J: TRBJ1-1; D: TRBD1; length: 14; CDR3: CASSRGQGGAEAFF; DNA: TGCGCCAGCAGCAGAGGACAGGGAGGGGCTGAAGCTTTCTTT
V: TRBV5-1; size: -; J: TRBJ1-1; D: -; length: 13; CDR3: CASNPTPDTEAFF; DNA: TGCGCCAGCAATCCCACGCCCGACACTGAAGCTTTCTTT
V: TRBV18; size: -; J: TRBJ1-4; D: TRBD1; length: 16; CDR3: CASSPRQGATNEKLFF; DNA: TGTGCCAGCTCACCAAGACAGGGAGCAACTAATGAAAAACTGTTTTTT
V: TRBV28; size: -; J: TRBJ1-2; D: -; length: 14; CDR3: CASSDTPSNYGYTF; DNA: TGTGCCAGCAGCGATACACCGTCAAACTATGGCTACACCTTC
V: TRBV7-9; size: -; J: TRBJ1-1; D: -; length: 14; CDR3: CASSSSVSLSEAFF; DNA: TGTGCCAGCAGCTCATCTGTCTCTCTTTCTGAAGCTTTCTTT
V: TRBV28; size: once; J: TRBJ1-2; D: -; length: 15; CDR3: CASSSLVTANYGYTF; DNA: TGTGCCAGCAGTTCTCTAGTGACAGCGAACTATGGCTACACCTTC
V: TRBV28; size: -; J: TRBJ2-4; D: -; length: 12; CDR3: CASSTTGYIQYF; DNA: TGTGCCAGCAGTACAACCGGATACATTCAGTACTTC
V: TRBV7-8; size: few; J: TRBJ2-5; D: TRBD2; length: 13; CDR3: CASRLAGRETQYF; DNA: TGTGCCAGCAGACTAGCGGGAAGGGAGACCCAGTACTTC
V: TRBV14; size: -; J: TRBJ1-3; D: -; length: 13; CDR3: CASSPGSGNTIYF; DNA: TGTGCCAGCAGCCCAGGGTCTGGAAACACCATATATTTT
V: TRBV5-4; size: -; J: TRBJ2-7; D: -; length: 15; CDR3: CASSPPGVFNLGQYF; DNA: TGTGCCAGCAGCCCTCCCGGGGTTTTTAACCTGGGACAGTACTTC